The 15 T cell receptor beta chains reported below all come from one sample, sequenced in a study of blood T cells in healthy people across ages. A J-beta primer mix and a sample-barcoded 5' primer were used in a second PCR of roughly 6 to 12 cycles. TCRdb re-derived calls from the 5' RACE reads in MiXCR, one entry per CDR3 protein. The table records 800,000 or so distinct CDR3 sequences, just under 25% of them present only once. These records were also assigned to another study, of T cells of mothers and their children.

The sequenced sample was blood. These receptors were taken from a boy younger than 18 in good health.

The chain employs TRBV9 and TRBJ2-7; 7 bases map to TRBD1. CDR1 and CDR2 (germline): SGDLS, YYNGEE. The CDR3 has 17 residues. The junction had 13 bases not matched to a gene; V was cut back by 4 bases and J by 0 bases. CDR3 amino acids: CASSPTPSDRVSYEQYF. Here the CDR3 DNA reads TGTGCCAGCAGCCCGACGCCGTCCGACAGGGTCTCCTACGAGCAGTACTTC.

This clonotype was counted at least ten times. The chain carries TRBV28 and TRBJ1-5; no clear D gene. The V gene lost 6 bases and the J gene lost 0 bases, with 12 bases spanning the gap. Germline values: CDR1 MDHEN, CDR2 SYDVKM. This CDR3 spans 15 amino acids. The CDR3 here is CASSLGQYSNQPQHF. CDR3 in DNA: TGTGCCAGCAGCTTGGGTCAGTATAGCAATCAGCCCCAGCATTTT. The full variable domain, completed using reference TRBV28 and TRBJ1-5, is DVKVTQSSRYLVKRTGEKVFLECVQDMDHENMFWYRQDPGLGLRLIYFSYDVKMKEKGDIPEGYSVSREKKERFSLILESASTNQTSMYLCASSLGQYSNQPQHFGDGTRLSIL.

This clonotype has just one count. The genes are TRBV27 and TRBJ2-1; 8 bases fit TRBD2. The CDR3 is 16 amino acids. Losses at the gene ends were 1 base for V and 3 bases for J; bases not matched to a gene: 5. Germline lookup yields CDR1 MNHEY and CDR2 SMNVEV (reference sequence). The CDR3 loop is CASSLYSGGDYNEQFF. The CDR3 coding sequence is TGTGCCAGCAGTTTATATTCCGGGGGGGACTACAATGAGCAGTTCTTC.

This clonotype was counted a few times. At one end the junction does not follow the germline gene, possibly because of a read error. The CDR3 DNA follows: TGCGGTGCTAGCCTTTCACAGGGGAGGGCAAACTATGGCTACACCTTC. This gives the protein CGASLSQGRANYGYTF. This chain connects TRBV20-1 to TRBJ1-2; TRBD1 agrees at 7 bases. The CDR3 runs 16 residues. Germline CDR1 reads DFQATT; CDR2 reads SNEGSKA (reference sequence).

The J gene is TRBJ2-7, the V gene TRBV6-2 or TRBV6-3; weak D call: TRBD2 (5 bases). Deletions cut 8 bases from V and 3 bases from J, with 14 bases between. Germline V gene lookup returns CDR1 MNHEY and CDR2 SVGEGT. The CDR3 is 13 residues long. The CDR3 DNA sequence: TGTGCCAGCCGGAGGCTCGAATTCTACGAGCAGTACTTC. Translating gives CASRRLEFYEQYF.

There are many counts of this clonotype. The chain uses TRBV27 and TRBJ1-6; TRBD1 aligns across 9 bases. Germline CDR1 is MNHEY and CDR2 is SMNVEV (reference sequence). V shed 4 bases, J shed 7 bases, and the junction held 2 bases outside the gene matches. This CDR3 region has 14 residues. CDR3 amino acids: CASSSGTGNSPLHF. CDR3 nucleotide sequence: TGTGCCAGCAGTTCCGGGACAGGGAATTCACCCCTCCACTTT.

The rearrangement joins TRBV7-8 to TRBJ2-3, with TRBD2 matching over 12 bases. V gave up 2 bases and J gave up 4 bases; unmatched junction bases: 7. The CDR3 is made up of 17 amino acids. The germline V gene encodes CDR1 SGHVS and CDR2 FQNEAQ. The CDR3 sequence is CASSLQSRLAGADTQYF. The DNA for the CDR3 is TGTGCCAGCAGCTTACAGTCCCGACTAGCGGGGGCAGATACGCAGTATTTT.

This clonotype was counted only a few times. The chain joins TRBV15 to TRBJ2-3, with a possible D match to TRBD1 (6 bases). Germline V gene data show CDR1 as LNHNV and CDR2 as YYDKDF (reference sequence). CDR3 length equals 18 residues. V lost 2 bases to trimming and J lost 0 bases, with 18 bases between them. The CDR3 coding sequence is TGTGCCACCAGCAGACCCAGGGGACGCGGCGAGAGCACAGATACGCAGTATTTT. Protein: CATSRPRGRGESTDTQYF.

The CDR3 DNA is TGTGCCAGCAATTGGGACGCGGGTGGGGAGCTGTTTTTT. Amino acid sequence: CASNWDAGGELFF. This chain uses TRBV7-9 with TRBJ2-2; perhaps D is TRBD1 or TRBD2 (5 bases each). The germline gives CDR1 SEHNR, CDR2 FQNEAQ (reference sequence). Trimming pared 7 bases from V and 8 bases from J, leaving 14 bases between. The CDR3 is 13 amino acids.

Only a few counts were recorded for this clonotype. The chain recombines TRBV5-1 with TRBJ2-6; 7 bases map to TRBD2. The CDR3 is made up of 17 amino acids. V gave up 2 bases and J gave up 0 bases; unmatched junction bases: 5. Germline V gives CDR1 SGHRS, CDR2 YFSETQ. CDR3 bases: TGCGCCAGCAGCTTTCAAGCGGGGCGCTCTGGGGCCAACGTCCTGACTTTC. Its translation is CASSFQAGRSGANVLTF.

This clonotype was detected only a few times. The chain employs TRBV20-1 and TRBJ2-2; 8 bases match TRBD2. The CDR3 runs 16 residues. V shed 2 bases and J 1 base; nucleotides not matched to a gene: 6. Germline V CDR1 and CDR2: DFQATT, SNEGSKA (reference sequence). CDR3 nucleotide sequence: TGCAGTGCTAGACCTATAAGCGGGAGGAACACCGGGGAGCTGTTTTTT. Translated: CSARPISGRNTGELFF.

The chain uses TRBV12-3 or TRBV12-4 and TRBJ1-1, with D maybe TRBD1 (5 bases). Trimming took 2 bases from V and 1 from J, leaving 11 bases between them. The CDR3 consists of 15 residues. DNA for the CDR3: TGTGCCAGCAGTTTATTAGGGGCTGGGAACACTGAAGCTTTCTTT. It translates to CASSLLGAGNTEAFF.

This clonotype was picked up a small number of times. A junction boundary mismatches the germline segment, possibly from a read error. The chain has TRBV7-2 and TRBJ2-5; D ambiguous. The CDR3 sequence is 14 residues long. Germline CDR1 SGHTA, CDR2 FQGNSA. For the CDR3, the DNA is TGTGCCAGCAGTTTAGTCCCACCCCAAGAGACCCAGTACTTC. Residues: CASSLVPPQETQYF.

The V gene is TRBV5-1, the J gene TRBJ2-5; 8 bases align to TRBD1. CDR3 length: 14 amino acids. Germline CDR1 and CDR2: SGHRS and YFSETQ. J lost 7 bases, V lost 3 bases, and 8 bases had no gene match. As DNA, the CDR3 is TGCGCCAGCAGCTGGACGACAGGGGATGGGACCCAGTACTTC. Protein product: CASSWTTGDGTQYF.

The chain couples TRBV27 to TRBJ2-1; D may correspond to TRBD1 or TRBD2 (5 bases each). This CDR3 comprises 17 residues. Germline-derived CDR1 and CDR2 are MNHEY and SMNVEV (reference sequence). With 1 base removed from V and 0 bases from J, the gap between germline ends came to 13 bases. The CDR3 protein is CASSLLEGTSSYNEQFF. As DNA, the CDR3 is TGTGCCAGCAGTTTATTAGAGGGGACGAGCTCCTACAATGAGCAGTTCTTC.